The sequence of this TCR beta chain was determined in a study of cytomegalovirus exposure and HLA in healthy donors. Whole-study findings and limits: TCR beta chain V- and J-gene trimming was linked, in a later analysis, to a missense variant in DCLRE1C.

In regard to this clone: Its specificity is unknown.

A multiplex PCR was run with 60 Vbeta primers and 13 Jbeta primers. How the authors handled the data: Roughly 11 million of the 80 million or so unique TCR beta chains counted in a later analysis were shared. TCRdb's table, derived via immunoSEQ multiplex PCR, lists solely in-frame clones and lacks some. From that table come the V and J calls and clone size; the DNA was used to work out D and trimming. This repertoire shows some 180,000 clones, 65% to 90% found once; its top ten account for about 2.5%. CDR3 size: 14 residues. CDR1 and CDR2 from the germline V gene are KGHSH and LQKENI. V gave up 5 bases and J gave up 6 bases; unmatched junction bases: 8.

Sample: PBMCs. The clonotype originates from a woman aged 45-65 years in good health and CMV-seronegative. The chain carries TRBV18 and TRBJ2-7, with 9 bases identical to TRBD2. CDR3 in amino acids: CASSAAGGGSEQYF. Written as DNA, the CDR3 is TGTGCCAGCTCAGCAGCGGGAGGCGGTAGCGAGCAGTACTTC.